The 28 T cell receptor beta chains listed next were all sequenced from one sample in a study of blood T cells in healthy people across ages. A second PCR of roughly 7 to 11 cycles used a sample-barcoded 5' primer and a J-beta primer mix. TCRdb reanalysed the 5' RACE reads using MiXCR and keeps one entry per CDR3 protein. Among some 900,000 distinct CDR3 sequences listed, about 48% were seen once. Sequencing was done on a sample of blood. These receptors were taken from a man aged 30-40 years in good health.

The chain links TRBV28 to TRBJ2-3; no clear D gene. The germline V and J ends were trimmed by 2 bases and 0 bases, with 9 bases remaining between them. This CDR3 region has 15 residues. The germline V gene encodes CDR1 MDHEN and CDR2 SYDVKM. The CDR3 coding sequence is TGTGCCAGCAGTTTACGAATGTTTAGCACAGATACGCAGTATTTT. Translated, it gives CASSLRMFSTDTQYF. The full variable domain, rest sourced from reference TRBV28 and TRBJ2-3, is DVKVTQSSRYLVKRTGEKVFLECVQDMDHENMFWYRQDPGLGLRLIYFSYDVKMKEKGDIPEGYSVSREKKERFSLILESASTNQTSMYLCASSLRMFSTDTQYFGPGTRLTVL.

The chain joins TRBV6-2 or TRBV6-3 to TRBJ1-2; tentatively, D is TRBD1 (5 bases). The CDR3 runs 13 residues. V lost 5 bases, J lost 6 bases, and 13 bases lay in between. Germline V lookup: CDR1 MNHEY, CDR2 SVGEGT. The CDR3 DNA reads TGTGCCAGCAGTGACGACAGCCCCGATGGCTACACCTTC. It yields the protein CASSDDSPDGYTF.

The chain joins TRBV6-2 or TRBV6-3 to TRBJ2-5; D is unresolved. The CDR3 is made up of 12 amino acids. Germline-derived CDR1 and CDR2 are MNHEY and SVGEGT. V dropped 10 bases and J dropped 3 bases, with 12 bases sitting between them. CDR3: CATALAEETQYF. CDR3 DNA sequence: TGTGCCACCGCCCTGGCGGAAGAGACCCAGTACTTC.

The chain recombines TRBV12-3 or TRBV12-4 with TRBJ2-1, with 9 bases that match TRBD1. Losses at the gene ends were 3 bases for V and 3 bases for J; bases not matched to a gene: 3. The CDR3 is 15 amino acids. The CDR3 sequence: CASSFGTGIYNEQFF. In DNA, the CDR3 is TGTGCCAGCAGTTTTGGGACAGGGATCTACAATGAGCAGTTCTTC.

The chain joins TRBV5-1 to TRBJ2-2, with D tentatively TRBD1 or TRBD2 (5 bases each). Germline CDR1 is SGHRS and CDR2 is YFSETQ. V dropped 4 bases and J dropped 1 base, with 14 bases sitting between them. The CDR3 has 16 residues. DNA for the CDR3: TGCGCCAGCAGCCCTCCCAAGGGACGGAACACCGGGGAGCTGTTTTTT. Protein sequence: CASSPPKGRNTGELFF.

Notes on this clonotype: At one of its ends the junction is not consistent with the germline gene, which may arise from a read error. The chain uses TRBV7-2 and TRBJ1-4; D is perhaps TRBD1 (5 bases). Germline V gene lookup returns CDR1 SGHTA and CDR2 FQGNSA. This CDR3 has 15 amino acids. The CDR3 bases are TGTGCCAGCAGCTCGCAGGGAATGGCTAATGAAAAACCGTTTTTT. Translating it yields CASSSQGMANEKPFF.

This rearrangement joins TRBV15 to TRBJ2-3; D not certain. Germline V CDR1 and CDR2: LNHNV, YYDKDF (reference sequence). V dropped 1 base and J dropped 0 bases, with 5 bases sitting between them. The CDR3 is 14 amino acids. CDR3 DNA sequence: TGTGCCACCAGCAGAGCCGGGAGCACAGATACGCAGTATTTT. It is translated as CATSRAGSTDTQYF.

The V call is TRBV6-2 or TRBV6-3, the J call TRBJ2-7; unclear D gene. V shed 0 bases and J shed 0 bases, with 12 bases lying between them. Germline CDR1 and CDR2: MNHEY and SVGEGT. CDR3 length equals 16 residues. The CDR3 DNA reads as TGTGCCAGCAGTTACTCCTCGACGGCCAGCTCCTACGAGCAGTACTTC. It encodes CASSYSSTASSYEQYF.

This clonotype was observed many times. The chain carries TRBV20-1 and TRBJ2-7, with no clear D. Trimming took off 0 bases at V and 3 bases at J, with 6 bases between the two ends. Germline V gives CDR1 DFQATT, CDR2 SNEGSKA (reference sequence). The CDR3 extends over 12 amino acids. The CDR3 protein is CSARDNSYEQYF. In DNA, the CDR3 is TGCAGTGCTAGAGATAACAGCTACGAGCAGTACTTC.

The chain joins TRBV5-1 to TRBJ1-1; D is undetermined. With 4 bases removed from V and 3 bases from J, the gap between germline ends came to 13 bases. The CDR3 sequence is 14 residues long. Germline-derived CDR1 and CDR2 are SGHRS and YFSETQ. The CDR3 reads CASSASGSDTEAFF. The CDR3 DNA is TGCGCCAGCAGCGCCTCGGGTAGTGACACTGAAGCTTTCTTT.

This clonotype was counted ten times or more. The chain uses TRBV7-8 and TRBJ2-1, with D tentatively TRBD1 (6 bases). Trimming shortened V by 0 bases and J by 2 bases, and 14 bases separated the two germline ends. Germline V lookup: CDR1 SGHVS, CDR2 FQNEAQ. The CDR3 runs to 17 residues. CDR3: CASSLAQGWETYNEQFF. The CDR3 DNA reads TGTGCCAGCAGCTTAGCGCAGGGGTGGGAGACCTACAATGAGCAGTTCTTC.

J is TRBJ2-7 and V is TRBV5-6, with D tentatively TRBD2 (5 bases). This CDR3 has 16 amino acids. The V end lost 0 bases, the J end lost 0 bases, and 13 bases lay between the germline ends. Germline V gene data show CDR1 as SGHDT and CDR2 as YYEEEE. For the CDR3, the DNA is TGTGCCAGCAGCTTGGTTACGAGGGCCAGCTCCTACGAGCAGTACTTC. It specifies CASSLVTRASSYEQYF.

CDR3 DNA sequence: TGTGCCACCAGTGATGAGAAAGGGACGAGTGGCTACACCTTC. Translated: CATSDEKGTSGYTF. The V and J genes are TRBV24-1 and TRBJ1-2; the D gene is possibly TRBD1 (5 bases). V was shortened by 3 bases and J by 7 bases, with 14 bases between the two germline ends. The CDR3 is 14 amino acids. Germline V gene sequence: CDR1 KGHDR, CDR2 SFDVKD.

This rearrangement joins TRBV20-1 to TRBJ2-1; D could derive from TRBD1 or TRBD2 (5 bases each). Germline V gives CDR1 DFQATT, CDR2 SNEGSKA (reference sequence). This CDR3 has 13 residues. Trimming took off 5 bases at V and 9 bases at J, with 17 bases between the two ends. CDR3 nucleotide sequence: TGCAGTGCTGAGGGACGGGTCGGAGGTGAGCAGTTCTTC. Protein: CSAEGRVGGEQFF.

V and J are TRBV12-3 or TRBV12-4 and TRBJ2-1; 8 bases are a match to TRBD2. The CDR3 totals 17 residues. V was pared by 5 bases and J by 2 bases, with 11 bases of the junction left unmatched. Written as DNA, the CDR3 is TGTGCCAGCAGTCCGTCAAGGGAGCGGGGGCCCTACAATGAGCAGTTCTTC. This sequence encodes CASSPSRERGPYNEQFF.

This clonotype occurred a few times. This chain links TRBV3-1 with TRBJ1-3, with a weak D call TRBD1 (6 bases). Looked up from germline, CDR1 is LGHDT and CDR2 is YNNKEL (reference sequence). The CDR3 is 16 amino acids. The germline V and J ends were trimmed by 4 bases and 4 bases, with 17 bases remaining between them. CDR3 sequence: CASSRLQGGDGNTIYF. The CDR3 DNA follows: TGTGCCAGCAGCCGCCTACAGGGAGGTGACGGAAACACCATATATTTT.

J is TRBJ2-7 and V is TRBV7-8; tentative D call: TRBD1 (5 bases). Germline V CDR1 and CDR2: SGHVS, FQNEAQ. Trimming left V 9 bases short and J 6 bases short, with 21 bases between. This CDR3 contains 14 residues. The CDR3 DNA is TGTGCCAGTAGCCTCGTGGCAGGGTGGGGCGAGCAGTACTTC. As protein: CASSLVAGWGEQYF.

The chain carries TRBV30 and TRBJ2-1; D possibly corresponds to TRBD1 (6 bases). Trimming removed 3 bases at V and 4 bases at J, with 16 bases between. Germline CDR1 and CDR2: GTSNPN and SVGIG (reference sequence). This CDR3 spans 15 amino acids. CDR3 DNA sequence: TGTGCCTGGAGCCGGGACACGCAAGTATACAATGAGCAGTTCTTC. The encoded protein is CAWSRDTQVYNEQFF. Full variable domain (rest looked up from reference TRBV30 and TRBJ2-1): SQTIHQWPATLVQPVGSPLSLECTVEGTSNPNLYWYRQAAGRGLQLLFYSVGIGQISSEVPQNLSASRPQDRQFILSSKKLLLSDSGFYLCAWSRDTQVYNEQFFGPGTRLTVL.

This clonotype came up a few times. CDR3 nucleotides: TGTGCCAGCAGCTCGGACAGGCTGGGGACCCAGTACTTC. It yields the protein CASSSDRLGTQYF. The V and J genes are TRBV7-2 and TRBJ2-4, with 7 nucleotides matching TRBD1. The J call is in doubt because the DNA end fits TRBJ2-5 better. Germline assignment: CDR1 SGHTA and CDR2 FQGNSA. This CDR3 has 13 residues.

On this clonotype itself: The junction does not match germline at one end; this may be a read error. V is TRBV27 and J is TRBJ2-6; 7 positions match TRBD1. This CDR3 spans 18 amino acids. CDR1 is MNHEY, CDR2 SMNVEV, per germline (reference sequence). CDR3 in DNA: TGTGCCAACAGTTTATGGGCAGGGGGAACTTCTGGGGCCAACGTCCTGACTTTC. This translates into CANSLWAGGTSGANVLTF.

V gene TRBV7-8 combines with J gene TRBJ2-3; 7 bases line up with TRBD2. Germline lookup yields CDR1 SGHVS and CDR2 FQNEAQ. Trimming cost V 0 bases and J 4 bases; bases outside gene matches: 4. The CDR3 loop spans 15 amino acids. DNA for the CDR3: TGTGCCAGCAGCTTAGCTCAAACTAGCGCAGATACGCAGTATTTT. Amino acids: CASSLAQTSADTQYF.

The rearrangement uses TRBV20-1 and TRBJ2-7, with TRBD1 identical over 9 bases. Trimming at V came to 1 base and at J to 3 bases, leaving 4 bases not matched to a gene. Germline CDR1 reads DFQATT; CDR2 reads SNEGSKA (reference sequence). This CDR3 contains 14 residues. For the CDR3, the DNA is TGCAGTGCTAGAGCGGGACAGGGAGTCTACGAGCAGTACTTC. Amino acid sequence: CSARAGQGVYEQYF.

The chain employs TRBV2 and TRBJ2-7; D is perhaps TRBD1 (5 bases). Germline CDR1 and CDR2: SNHLY and FYNNEI. CDR3 size: 14 residues. The ends were cut back, 5 bases at V and 0 bases at J, with 11 bases in the middle. CDR3 DNA: TGTGCCAGCAGTAGGACAATTGGCTCCTACGAGCAGTACTTC. Residues: CASSRTIGSYEQYF.

With respect to this clonotype: The junction departs from the called germline gene at one end, perhaps through a read error. The rearrangement uses TRBV12-3 or TRBV12-4 and TRBJ1-1; D uncertain. This CDR3 has 11 residues. In DNA, the CDR3 is TGTGCCAGCAATTTAAGGATTGAAGCTTTCTTT. It codes for CASNLRIEAFF.

The chain's CDR3 is CASSQATQISGNTIYF. CDR3 sequence (DNA): TGTGCCAGCAGCCAAGCTACCCAGATCTCTGGAAACACCATATATTTT. The chain is built from TRBV4-2 and TRBJ1-3; D is ambiguous. The germline V gene encodes CDR1 LGHNA and CDR2 YNFKEQ. The CDR3 spans 16 residues. V lost 1 base to trimming and J lost 0 bases, with 10 bases between them.

The V and J genes are TRBV28 and TRBJ2-1; TRBD1 matches at 9 bases. This CDR3 is built from 17 residues. Germline V lookup: CDR1 MDHEN, CDR2 SYDVKM. The V gene end was trimmed by 4 bases and the J gene end by 2 bases; junction bases not matched to a gene: 9. CDR3 residues: CASSSAGTGSAYNEQFF. The CDR3 coding sequence is TGTGCCAGCAGTTCCGCCGGGACAGGGTCAGCCTACAATGAGCAGTTCTTC.

This clonotype was recorded a few times. V usage is TRBV11-2 and J usage is TRBJ2-4; 10 nucleotides agree with TRBD1. With 5 bases clipped from V and 3 bases from J, the junction kept 10 bases outside the gene matches. The CDR3 runs 17 residues. From germline, CDR1 is SGHAT and CDR2 FQNNGV. This chain's CDR3 is CASSRIDRGLDKNIQYF. The CDR3 DNA reads TGTGCCAGCAGCAGAATCGACAGGGGGCTCGACAAAAACATTCAGTACTTC.

The V and J genes are TRBV10-3 and TRBJ2-1; 7 nucleotides line up with TRBD2. Germline CDR1 ENHRY, CDR2 SYGVKD. Trimming took 3 bases from V and 7 from J; bases not matched to a gene: 15. This CDR3 region has 17 residues. The DNA for the CDR3 is TGTGCCATCAGTGAAATAACGGCGGGAGTAGGTTTGAATGAGCAGTTCTTC. Amino acid sequence: CAISEITAGVGLNEQFF.